These 18 T cell receptor beta chains were all obtained from the same sample, sequenced in a study of blood T cell repertoires in COVID-19 (dated by TCRdb to the early 2020s). Libraries were built with the immunoSEQ multiplex PCR assay. This immuneACCESS table, as held by TCRdb, lists in-frame sequences with V and J called but not all clones. Of the missing ones, under half trace to an unresolved V gene in checked studies; the others have no known cause. Within this sample are some 150,000 clones, with around 80% of them counted one time only. Jointly, the top ten make up 1.5% to 2% of the sample. The sample consisted of PBMCs or T cells enriched from blood (not recorded which). The receptor source for this set is a woman under 30 who had been exposed to COVID-19.

This clone showed up just a few times. The J gene is TRBJ1-4, the V gene TRBV15, with D uncertain. The CDR3 runs 15 residues. Deletions cut 0 bases from V and 6 bases from J, with 11 bases between. The germline V gene has CDR1 LNHNV and CDR2 YYDKDF (reference sequence). The CDR3 loop is CATSRDFGSDEKLFF. Written as DNA, the CDR3 is TGTGCCACCAGCAGAGATTTCGGGTCGGATGAAAAACTGTTTTTT. The full variable domain, in which reference TRBV15 and TRBJ1-4 provide the parts outside the CDR3, is DAMVIQNPRYQVTQFGKPVTLSCSQTLNHNVMYWYQQKSSQAPKLLFHYYDKDFNNEADTPDNFQSRRPNTSFCFLDIRSPGLGDTAMYLCATSRDFGSDEKLFFGSGTQLSVL.

This sequence joins TRBV29-1 and TRBJ2-1, with 7 bases fitting TRBD2. Germline CDR1 is SQVTM and CDR2 is ANQGSEA. J lost 0 bases, V lost 6 bases, and 8 bases had no gene match. This CDR3 has 15 amino acids. The CDR3: CSVSPSSGSYNEQFF. The CDR3 DNA reads as TGCAGCGTCTCGCCGTCTAGCGGCTCCTACAATGAGCAGTTCTTC.

V and J are TRBV25-1 and TRBJ2-3; D is perhaps TRBD1 (6 bases). The germline gives CDR1 MGHDK, CDR2 SYGVNS. Trimming removed 1 base from V and 1 base from J, with 15 bases in between. The CDR3 contains 17 residues. CDR3 coding DNA: TGTGCCAGCAGTGAATTTGGGACACCCTACCGCACAGATACGCAGTATTTT. Protein sequence: CASSEFGTPYRTDTQYF. Full variable domain (outside the CDR3, taken from reference TRBV25-1 and TRBJ2-3): EADIYQTPRYLVIGTGKKITLECSQTMGHDKMYWYQQDPGMELHLIHYSYGVNSTEKGDLSSESTVSRIRTEHFPLTLESARPSHTSQYLCASSEFGTPYRTDTQYFGPGTRLTVL.

CDR3 bases: TGCAGTGCTAATGACAGGGGGCAGGGGGAGCAGTACTTC. This sequence encodes CSANDRGQGEQYF. This chain connects TRBV20-1 to TRBJ2-7; 10 nucleotides agree with TRBD1. V shed 4 bases, J shed 7 bases, and the junction held 7 bases outside the gene matches. The length of the CDR3 is 13 residues. Germline lookup yields CDR1 DFQATT and CDR2 SNEGSKA (reference sequence).

The chain combines TRBV30 with TRBJ1-5, with D maybe TRBD1 (6 bases). Trimming shortened V by 1 base and J by 4 bases, and 11 bases separated the two germline ends. The CDR3 extends over 14 amino acids. Germline CDR1 reads GTSNPN; CDR2 reads SVGIG (reference sequence). The CDR3 here is CAWSDGTTNQPQHF. The CDR3, as DNA: TGTGCCTGGAGTGACGGGACAACTAATCAGCCCCAGCATTTT. The whole variable domain, remainder taken from reference TRBV30 and TRBJ1-5, is SQTIHQWPATLVQPVGSPLSLECTVEGTSNPNLYWYRQAAGRGLQLLFYSVGIGQISSEVPQNLSASRPQDRQFILSSKKLLLSDSGFYLCAWSDGTTNQPQHFGDGTRLSIL.

This clone was detected once. The chain employs TRBV28 and TRBJ1-1; no clear D. V lost 8 bases and J 0 bases, leaving 7 bases between the germline ends. The germline V gene encodes CDR1 MDHEN and CDR2 SYDVKM. This CDR3 contains 12 residues. The CDR3 DNA is TGTGCCAGCGGTTCATTGAACACTGAAGCTTTCTTT. Protein product: CASGSLNTEAFF.

This chain connects TRBV18 to TRBJ2-7; TRBD1 might be the D (6 bases). Germline V lookup: CDR1 KGHSH, CDR2 LQKENI. There are 14 residues in the CDR3. V lost 1 base to trimming and J lost 2 bases, with 9 bases between them. The CDR3 sequence is CASSPLRTAYEQYF. The CDR3 nucleotides read TGTGCCAGCTCACCACTTCGGACAGCCTACGAGCAGTACTTC.

This clone has just a few counts. The V and J genes are TRBV11-2 and TRBJ2-4; weak D call: TRBD2 (5 bases). The length of the CDR3 is 15 residues. The ends were cut back, 0 bases at V and 2 bases at J, with 8 bases in the middle. The germline gives CDR1 SGHAT, CDR2 FQNNGV. CDR3 sequence reads: CASSLDPGTKNIQYF. The CDR3 DNA reads TGTGCCAGCAGCTTAGATCCCGGGACCAAAAACATTCAGTACTTC.

The chain combines TRBV7-2 with TRBJ2-5; 7 bases agree with TRBD2. The CDR3 contains 15 residues. Losses at the gene ends were 1 base for V and 5 bases for J; bases not matched to a gene: 7. Per germline, CDR1 SGHTA and CDR2 FQGNSA. CDR3 sequence: CASSLGGGSLETQYF. The CDR3 coding sequence is TGTGCCAGCAGCTTAGGGGGCGGGAGTTTGGAGACCCAGTACTTC.

CDR3 sequence (DNA): TGTGCCAGCAGGGATCGGGACATTCATCAGCCCCAGCATTTT. It specifies CASRDRDIHQPQHF. The chain links TRBV7-2 to TRBJ1-5; D is perhaps TRBD1 (6 bases). The V end lost 6 bases, the J end lost 5 bases, and 14 bases lay between the germline ends. This CDR3 contains 14 residues. Germline CDR1 is SGHTA and CDR2 is FQGNSA.

This clone appeared once. The chain joins TRBV9 to TRBJ1-6; no reliable D call. The CDR3 totals 15 residues. The V end was cut by 0 bases, the J end by 8 bases, with 12 bases between. Looked up from germline, CDR1 is SGDLS and CDR2 is YYNGEE. CDR3 sequence: CASSVDRGPHSPLHF. The CDR3 coding sequence is TGTGCCAGCAGCGTAGATCGGGGTCCCCATTCACCCCTCCACTTT.

This clone was detected once. This chain joins TRBV2 and TRBJ1-2, with unresolved D. V lost 2 bases and J lost 3, with 4 bases in between. The length of the CDR3 is 12 residues. Per the germline V gene, CDR1 is SNHLY and CDR2 is FYNNEI. Here the CDR3 reads CASSETDYGYTF. The CDR3 bases are TGTGCCAGCAGTGAAACGGACTATGGCTACACCTTC.

V gene TRBV5-1 combines with J gene TRBJ1-2, with a tentative D call TRBD1 (5 bases). V dropped 0 bases and J dropped 4 bases, with 10 bases sitting between them. Germline V gene sequence: CDR1 SGHRS, CDR2 YFSETQ. CDR3 size: 14 residues. In DNA, the CDR3 is TGCGCCAGCAGCTTGGAGGCGACAGTCTATGGCTACACCTTC. It translates to CASSLEATVYGYTF.

The chain recombines TRBV18 with TRBJ1-2; D may be TRBD1 (6 bases). Germline V gene lookup returns CDR1 KGHSH and CDR2 LQKENI. V lost 1 base, J lost 3 bases, and 9 bases lay in between. The CDR3 is 14 amino acids. The CDR3 DNA reads TGTGCCAGCTCACCACGGGCAGGGGACTATGGCTACACCTTC. This encodes CASSPRAGDYGYTF.

With regard to this clone: Other DNA sequences in the sample encode the same CDR3. This chain joins TRBV7-2 and TRBJ1-2; possibly TRBD1 for D (6 bases). V was cut by 0 bases and J by 3 bases, with 8 bases left in between. Germline V gene data show CDR1 as SGHTA and CDR2 as FQGNSA. The CDR3 is made up of 14 amino acids. CDR3 bases: TGTGCCAGCAGCTTAGCGGGGGCAGACTATGGCTACACCTTC. Its protein is CASSLAGADYGYTF.

The chain uses TRBV4-1 and TRBJ1-5; D is undetermined. Germline V gives CDR1 MGHRA, CDR2 YSYEKL. Trimming took 4 bases from V and 5 from J, leaving 6 bases between them. There are 12 residues in the CDR3. The CDR3 nucleotides read TGCGCCAGCAGCCTGGGAGATCAGCCCCAGCATTTT. Residues: CASSLGDQPQHF.

The genes are TRBV5-6 and TRBJ2-6; D possibly corresponds to TRBD2 (5 bases). This CDR3 comprises 15 residues. The V end lost 3 bases, the J end lost 0 bases, and 7 bases lay between the germline ends. Germline V gives CDR1 SGHDT, CDR2 YYEEEE. As DNA, the CDR3 is TGTGCCAGCAGCTCGGGGAACTCTGGGGCCAACGTCCTGACTTTC. Translated, it gives CASSSGNSGANVLTF.

In this sample, this clone turned up once. V gene TRBV18 combines with J gene TRBJ1-1, with unresolved D. Germline V gene lookup returns CDR1 KGHSH and CDR2 LQKENI. V was trimmed by 6 bases and J by 2 bases, leaving 10 bases between them. This CDR3 has 13 amino acids. DNA of the CDR3: TGTGCCAGCTCCATGCAGGAAAACACTGAAGCTTTCTTT. It encodes CASSMQENTEAFF.